Following are 5 T cell receptor beta chains from one sample sequenced in a study of blood T cell repertoires in COVID-19. Profiled with immunoSEQ multiplex PCR; TCRdb holds only in-frame clones, not every one. The profile shows 65,000 to 100,000 clones, around 88% of them singletons. Sequencing was done on a sample of peripheral blood. These receptors all stem from a woman older than 75 with acute or convalescent COVID-19.

The rearrangement joins TRBV27 to TRBJ1-6, with D perhaps TRBD1 (6 bases). Trimming stripped 6 bases from V and 7 bases from J, with 13 bases between. Per the germline V gene, CDR1 is MNHEY and CDR2 is SMNVEV (reference sequence). The CDR3 runs 14 residues. CDR3 sequence: CASSFTGPNSPLHF. CDR3 nucleotides: TGTGCCAGCAGCTTCACAGGGCCAAATTCACCCCTCCACTTT.

The chain has TRBV5-1 and TRBJ2-5; D perhaps matches TRBD2 (6 bases). CDR3 length: 13 residues. The germline gives CDR1 SGHRS, CDR2 YFSETQ. The V and J ends lost 4 bases and 13 bases respectively, with 20 bases between them. CDR3 in amino acids: CASSPGFDVSGYF. As DNA, the CDR3 is TGCGCCAGCAGCCCCGGTTTTGATGTTAGCGGGTACTTC.

CDR3 amino acids: CASSYSQGGEKLFF. CDR3 in DNA: TGTGCCAGCAGTTACTCCCAGGGAGGAGAAAAACTGTTTTTT. The genes are TRBV6-2 or TRBV6-3 and TRBJ1-4; maybe TRBD1 (5 bases). The CDR3 totals 14 residues. V dropped 0 bases and J dropped 8 bases, with 10 bases sitting between them. Looked up from germline, CDR1 is MNHEY and CDR2 is SVGEGT.

V is TRBV7-9 and J is TRBJ2-7; 7 bases agree with TRBD1. Per the germline V gene, CDR1 is SEHNR and CDR2 is FQNEAQ (reference sequence). V was clipped by 5 bases and J by 5 bases; unmatched bases: 3. This CDR3 is built from 12 residues. The CDR3 here is CASSMTGNEQYF. The CDR3 DNA sequence: TGTGCCAGCAGCATGACAGGGAACGAGCAGTACTTC. Full variable domain (outside the CDR3, taken from reference TRBV7-9 and TRBJ2-7): DTGVSQNPRHKITKRGQNVTFRCDPISEHNRLYWYRQTLGQGPEFLTYFQNEAQLEKSRLLSDRFSAERPKGSFSTLEIQRTEQGDSAMYLCASSMTGNEQYFGPGTRLTVT.

The genes are TRBV19 and TRBJ2-5; 9 bases are a match to TRBD1. V was clipped by 5 bases and J by 5 bases; unmatched bases: 6. Germline V gene sequence: CDR1 LNHDA, CDR2 SQIVND (reference sequence). This CDR3 is built from 14 residues. CDR3 loop: CASSPWTGDETQYF. CDR3 DNA sequence: TGTGCCAGTAGTCCTTGGACAGGGGACGAGACCCAGTACTTC.